This T cell receptor (beta chain) was observed in a study of shared clonotypes between healthy human individuals. Study-level results: For sorted subsets, rarefaction showed incomplete sequencing despite large depth.

There were no recent acute infections or vaccinations among the donors, who were healthy HIV-negative adults. As to this clone: Antigen unknown.

The assay was run at deep level. Clones were read by immunoSEQ multiplex PCR, and TCRdb kept only the in-frame ones, dropping some. The repertoire has roughly 2.2 million clones, 85% to 95% of them found once; the top ten carry around 0.4%. Sequencing was carried out using naive CD4+ T cells from PBMCs. Described subset: CD45RA+ positively selected. The source is a man between 18 and 29 years old in good health. Some clones in this sample may be carry-over from other donors' samples.

For the CDR3, the DNA is TGTGCCAGCAGTGTCGGACTAGCGGGAGAGCGGAACACCGGGGAGCTGTTTTTT. Translating gives CASSVGLAGERNTGELFF. This chain uses TRBV27 with TRBJ2-2, with 13 bases fitting TRBD2. The CDR3 covers 18 residues. The ends lost 5 bases at V and 1 base at J; junction bases unmatched: 7. Per germline, CDR1 MNHEY and CDR2 SMNVEV (reference sequence).